These 23 T cell receptor beta chains came from one sample sequenced in a study of naive and memory T cell subsets. An equimolar mix of two oligonucleotides served as the beta constant-region primer for TRBC1 and TRBC2. MiXCR, applied by TCRdb to the UMI-ligation and nested PCR reads, yields one record per CDR3 protein. The sample comprises about 150,000 distinct CDR3 sequences, over 15% of which are singletons, and just over 0.14% rests with the top ten. Sequenced sample: naive CD4+ T cells from blood. Receptors originate from a human donor in good health.

This clonotype has more than one count but fewer than ten. The J gene is TRBJ2-7, the V gene TRBV5-1; 7 positions agree with TRBD2. The CDR3 is 16 amino acids. The V and J ends lost 1 base and 2 bases, in that order; junction bases with no gene match: 9. CDR1 and CDR2 from the germline V gene are SGHRS and YFSETQ. The CDR3 is CASSLSLADPPYEQYF. In DNA, the CDR3 is TGCGCCAGCAGCTTGAGCCTAGCGGACCCACCCTACGAGCAGTACTTC.

The chain joins TRBV12-3 or TRBV12-4 to TRBJ2-7; 7 bases are shared with TRBD2. Unmatched junction bases numbered 8, after V lost 6 bases and J lost 0 bases. This CDR3 has 15 residues. The CDR3 coding sequence is TGTGCCAGCAGGCCCCCGCTAGCGGTCTCCTACGAGCAGTACTTC. It codes for CASRPPLAVSYEQYF.

V gene TRBV7-2 combines with J gene TRBJ1-4; D call uncertain. From germline, CDR1 is SGHTA and CDR2 FQGNSA. The V gene lost 5 bases and the J gene lost 8 bases, with 12 bases spanning the gap. The CDR3 runs to 13 residues. CDR3 in amino acids: CASSPRSGEKLFF. CDR3 coding DNA: TGTGCCAGCAGCCCCCGCAGTGGCGAAAAACTGTTTTTT.

CDR3 protein: CSVEDWVLDGADTQYF. DNA of the CDR3: TGCAGCGTTGAAGATTGGGTCTTGGACGGGGCAGATACGCAGTATTTT. The V gene is TRBV29-1, the J gene TRBJ2-3; TRBD2 is a possible D gene (5 bases). V lost 0 bases and J 4 bases, leaving 17 bases between the germline ends. CDR3 size: 16 residues. Germline V gene lookup returns CDR1 SQVTM and CDR2 ANQGSEA.

The rearrangement joins TRBV15 to TRBJ2-1; D possibly uses TRBD1 or TRBD2 (5 bases each). CDR1 and CDR2 from the germline V gene are LNHNV and YYDKDF (reference sequence). CDR3 length equals 14 residues. Deletions cut 1 base from V and 1 base from J, with 5 bases between. CDR3 DNA: TGTGCCACCAGCAGAGGGGGGTCCTACAATGAGCAGTTCTTC. It translates to CATSRGGSYNEQFF.

This clonotype was found a few times. This chain joins TRBV4-1 and TRBJ2-7; D is possibly TRBD1 or TRBD2 (5 bases each). This CDR3 contains 14 residues. Trimming shortened V by 5 bases and J by 1 base, and 12 bases separated the two germline ends. The germline gives CDR1 MGHRA, CDR2 YSYEKL. CDR3 sequence: CASSEGPASYEQYF. CDR3 in DNA: TGCGCCAGCAGCGAGGGACCGGCATCCTACGAGCAGTACTTC.

The sample holds many counts of this clonotype. V is TRBV12-3 or TRBV12-4 and J is TRBJ1-2, with 9 bases identical to TRBD1. V lost 3 bases and J lost 4; bases outside the gene matches: 9. CDR3 size: 16 residues. The CDR3 sequence is CASSLRGTGNPYGYTF. CDR3 nucleotides: TGTGCCAGCAGTTTGAGGGGGACAGGGAACCCCTATGGCTACACCTTC.

The V and J genes are TRBV28 and TRBJ2-5; 8 nucleotides agree with TRBD2. The CDR3 runs to 14 residues. Unmatched junction bases numbered 10, after V lost 7 bases and J lost 6 bases. Germline V gene data show CDR1 as MDHEN and CDR2 as SYDVKM. CDR3 in amino acids: CASTTGGWMKTQYF. The CDR3 region has the DNA TGTGCCAGCACCACGGGAGGGTGGATGAAGACCCAGTACTTC.

The table lists this clonotype with a few counts. The V gene is TRBV2, the J gene TRBJ1-5; D remains unclear. The CDR3 has 12 residues. V was trimmed by 4 bases and J by 6 bases, leaving 7 bases between them. Germline lookup yields CDR1 SNHLY and CDR2 FYNNEI. For the CDR3, the DNA is TGTGCCAGCAGTGGGTTGGGTCAGCCCCAGCATTTT. This translates into CASSGLGQPQHF. Filled out from reference TRBV2 and TRBJ1-5, the complete variable domain reads EPEVTQTPSHQVTQMGQEVILRCVPISNHLYFYWYRQILGQKVEFLVSFYNNEISEKSEIFDDQFSVERPDGSNFTLKIRSTKLEDSAMYFCASSGLGQPQHFGDGTRLSIL.

The chain employs TRBV24-1 and TRBJ2-7, with 13 bases that match TRBD2. The CDR3 runs 14 residues. V dropped 6 bases and J dropped 6; count of bases not matched to a gene: 4. Per the germline V gene, CDR1 is KGHDR and CDR2 is SFDVKD. The CDR3 here is CATSLTSGGTEQYF. In DNA, the CDR3 is TGTGCCACCAGTCTGACTAGCGGGGGGACCGAGCAGTACTTC.

This clonotype showed up just a few times. The chain has TRBV7-2 and TRBJ2-1; 10 nucleotides match TRBD2. CDR1 is SGHTA, CDR2 FQGNSA, per germline. CDR3 length equals 15 residues. V lost 6 bases to trimming and J lost 8 bases; unmatched junction nucleotides: 10. In DNA form, the CDR3 reads TGTGCCAGCAGGCACCGGCTAGCGGGAGAGGATGAGCAGTTCTTC. Amino acid sequence: CASRHRLAGEDEQFF.

The chain recombines TRBV25-1 with TRBJ1-3; possibly TRBD1 for D (6 bases). Germline loops: CDR1 MGHDK, CDR2 SYGVNS. This CDR3 spans 16 amino acids. V lost 3 bases to trimming and J lost 2 bases, with 14 bases between them. CDR3 loop: CASSDRRTATGNTIYF. The CDR3 coding sequence is TGTGCCAGCAGTGACCGCCGGACAGCGACTGGAAACACCATATATTTT.

This clonotype was detected a few times. This chain joins TRBV12-3 or TRBV12-4 and TRBJ2-2; D remains ambiguous. The V gene lost 2 bases and the J gene lost 5 bases, with 9 bases spanning the gap. This CDR3 is 14 amino acids long. The CDR3 region has the DNA TGTGCCAGCAGTTTAAACGGCGGTACCGGGGAGCTGTTTTTT. Its translation: CASSLNGGTGELFF.

The chain couples TRBV20-1 to TRBJ2-1; a possible D gene is TRBD2 (6 bases). Trimming shortened V by 4 bases and J by 8 bases, and 18 bases separated the two germline ends. This CDR3 has 14 amino acids. CDR1 DFQATT and CDR2 SNEGSKA come from the germline V gene (reference sequence). In DNA, the CDR3 is TGCAGTGCTATGACTAGGATGAGTTTAGATGAGCAGTTCTTC. Its protein is CSAMTRMSLDEQFF.

Only a few counts were recorded for this clonotype. The chain has TRBV28 and TRBJ1-4, with a weak D call TRBD1 (6 bases). CDR1 is MDHEN and CDR2 is SYDVKM in the germline V gene. This CDR3 comprises 14 residues. V was clipped by 7 bases and J by 4 bases, with 13 bases between them. CDR3 nucleotide sequence: TGTGCCAGCATGAGGGGACAATTTAATGAAAAACTGTTTTTT. Amino acids: CASMRGQFNEKLFF. Together with reference TRBV28 and TRBJ1-4, the CDR3 gives the full variable domain: DVKVTQSSRYLVKRTGEKVFLECVQDMDHENMFWYRQDPGLGLRLIYFSYDVKMKEKGDIPEGYSVSREKKERFSLILESASTNQTSMYLCASMRGQFNEKLFFGSGTQLSVL.

This clonotype was seen a handful of times. The gene calls are TRBV2 and TRBJ2-6; no definite D call. Trimming took 4 bases from V and 4 from J, leaving 8 bases between them. Germline CDR1 reads SNHLY; CDR2 reads FYNNEI. The CDR3 sequence is 14 residues long. The CDR3 region has the DNA TGTGCCAGCAGTGTGGGGTCCGGGGCCAACGTCCTGACTTTC. Translated, it gives CASSVGSGANVLTF.

The chain combines TRBV20-1 with TRBJ2-1, with 14 positions matching TRBD2. CDR1 and CDR2 from the germline V gene are DFQATT and SNEGSKA (reference sequence). The CDR3 consists of 17 residues. The V segment lost 3 bases and the J segment 4 bases; nucleotides outside the gene matches: 8. The CDR3 region has the DNA TGCAGTGCTAGGACTAGCGGGAGGGCGCTAAATTACAATGAGCAGTTCTTC. Translating gives CSARTSGRALNYNEQFF.

Only a few counts were recorded for this clonotype. The chain links TRBV11-2 to TRBJ2-5; D is undetermined. V dropped 1 base and J dropped 1 base, with 13 bases sitting between them. The CDR3 is made up of 16 amino acids. From germline, CDR1 is SGHAT and CDR2 FQNNGV. In DNA, the CDR3 is TGTGCCAGCAGCTTAGTTCTGGAGCCCCTCCAAGAGACCCAGTACTTC. Translating it yields CASSLVLEPLQETQYF.

The rearrangement uses TRBV12-3 or TRBV12-4 and TRBJ2-5, with 7 nucleotides matching TRBD1. The CDR3 is 15 amino acids. Trimming removed 3 bases from V and 1 base from J; junction bases left unmatched: 5. For the CDR3, the DNA is TGTGCCAGCAGTTTTCTTGGGACAGCCCAAGAGACCCAGTACTTC. Its protein is CASSFLGTAQETQYF.

This clonotype has just a few counts. The gene calls are TRBV19 and TRBJ1-4; 12 bases fit TRBD1. Trimming took 6 bases from V and 6 from J; bases not matched to a gene: 11. The CDR3 consists of 17 residues. Per the germline V gene, CDR1 is LNHDA and CDR2 is SQIVND (reference sequence). The chain's CDR3 is CASSPRDRGPLDEKLFF. The DNA for the CDR3 is TGTGCCAGTAGCCCCCGGGACAGGGGGCCCTTGGATGAAAAACTGTTTTTT.

The gene calls are TRBV10-3 and TRBJ2-5; 9 bases align to TRBD2. The CDR3 totals 15 residues. The germline gives CDR1 ENHRY, CDR2 SYGVKD. Trimming removed 4 bases from V and 2 bases from J; junction bases left unmatched: 5. The CDR3 DNA reads TGTGCCATCAGTGCGACTAGCGGAGATCAAGAGACCCAGTACTTC. It codes for CAISATSGDQETQYF.

The rearrangement links TRBV10-3 to TRBJ2-1; D uncertain. The germline CDR1 and CDR2 sequences are ENHRY and SYGVKD. Between the trimmed V and J ends, which lost 0 bases and 2 bases, there was a span of 8 bases. This CDR3 is 15 amino acids long. CDR3 nucleotides: TGTGCCATCAGTGAGTCGTTTACCACCTACAATGAGCAGTTCTTC. This encodes CAISESFTTYNEQFF.

The chain combines TRBV20-1 with TRBJ2-2; TRBD1 aligns across 7 bases. Unmatched junction bases numbered 9, after V lost 4 bases and J lost 7 bases. From germline, CDR1 is DFQATT and CDR2 SNEGSKA (reference sequence). The CDR3 totals 14 residues. The CDR3, as DNA: TGCAGTGCTACCGACAGGGTACTGGTCGGGGAGCTGTTTTTT. Its protein is CSATDRVLVGELFF.